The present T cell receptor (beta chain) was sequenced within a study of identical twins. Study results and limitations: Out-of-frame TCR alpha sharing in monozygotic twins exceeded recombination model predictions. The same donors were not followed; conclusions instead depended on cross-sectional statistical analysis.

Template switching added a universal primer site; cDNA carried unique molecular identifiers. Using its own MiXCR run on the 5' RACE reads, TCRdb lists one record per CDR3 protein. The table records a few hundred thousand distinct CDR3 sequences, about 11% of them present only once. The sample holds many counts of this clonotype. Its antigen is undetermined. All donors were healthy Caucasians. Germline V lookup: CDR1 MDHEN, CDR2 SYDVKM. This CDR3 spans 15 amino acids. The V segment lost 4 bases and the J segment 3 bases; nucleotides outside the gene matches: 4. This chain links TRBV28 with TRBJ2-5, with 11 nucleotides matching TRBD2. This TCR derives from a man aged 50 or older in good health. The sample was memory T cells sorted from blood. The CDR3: CASSSSGLAEETQYF. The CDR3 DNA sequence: TGTGCCAGCAGTTCCTCGGGACTAGCGGAAGAGACCCAGTACTTC.